Each of the 19 T cell receptor beta chains below was sequenced from the same sample in a study of blood T cell repertoires in COVID-19. This table comes from immunoSEQ multiplex PCR, and its TCRdb copy is limited to in-frame clones, with some not included. The sample comprises approximately 260,000 clones, about 86% of which are singletons, and 3.6% rests with the top ten. Sequencing input: peripheral blood. All receptors derive from a man younger than 30 with active or convalescent COVID-19.

CDR3: CASSLLAQNEKLFF. The CDR3, as DNA: TGTGCCAGCAGCTTATTGGCTCAGAATGAAAAACTGTTTTTT. This chain links TRBV7-9 with TRBJ1-4, with D unclear. The CDR3 extends over 14 amino acids. Germline-derived CDR1 and CDR2 are SEHNR and FQNEAQ (reference sequence). V lost 2 bases and J lost 5, with 9 bases in between.

In DNA, the CDR3 is TGTGCCATCAGAGAAAGGGACTCCTCCTACAATGAGCAGTTCTTC. It yields the protein CAIRERDSSYNEQFF. The chain combines TRBV10-3 with TRBJ2-1, with D possibly matching TRBD2 (6 bases). CDR1 and CDR2 (germline): ENHRY, SYGVKD. The germline V and J ends were trimmed by 6 bases and 0 bases, with 12 bases remaining between them. This CDR3 has 15 residues.

The chain employs TRBV6-1 and TRBJ1-5, with 7 positions matching TRBD1. Unmatched junction bases numbered 8, after V lost 3 bases and J lost 9 bases. The CDR3 has 14 residues. Germline CDR1 and CDR2: MNHNS and SASEGT. The CDR3 sequence is CASSDRQGTLPQHF. The DNA for the CDR3 is TGTGCCAGCAGTGACCGACAGGGAACCTTGCCCCAGCATTTT.

The chain recombines TRBV7-2 with TRBJ2-3; 9 bases agree with TRBD2. Germline assignment: CDR1 SGHTA and CDR2 FQGNSA. Unmatched junction bases numbered 3, after V lost 1 base and J lost 4 bases. This CDR3 is 15 amino acids long. The DNA for the CDR3 is TGTGCCAGCAGCTTAGGGATAGCGGGAGCAGATACGCAGTATTTT. As protein: CASSLGIAGADTQYF.

The rearrangement uses TRBV3-1 (or the pseudogene TRBV3-2) and TRBJ2-7, with a possible D match to TRBD1 (5 bases). Trimming shortened V by 4 bases and J by 1 base, and 8 bases separated the two germline ends. The CDR3 has 13 residues. In germline, CDR1 is LGHDT, CDR2 YNNKEL (reference sequence). The CDR3 DNA reads TGTGCCAGCAGCCCCGCAGGGTCCTACGAGCAGTACTTC. This codes for CASSPAGSYEQYF.

This clone appeared a single time. V and J are TRBV2 and TRBJ1-2; D is unclear. There are 13 residues in the CDR3. Trimming left V 0 bases short and J 5 bases short, with 7 bases between. CDR1 is SNHLY and CDR2 is FYNNEI in the germline V gene. The CDR3 reads CASSEASDYGYTF. CDR3 coding DNA: TGTGCCAGCAGTGAAGCGAGCGATTATGGCTACACCTTC. The entire variable domain, with the rest obtained from reference TRBV2 and TRBJ1-2, is as follows: EPEVTQTPSHQVTQMGQEVILRCVPISNHLYFYWYRQILGQKVEFLVSFYNNEISEKSEIFDDQFSVERPDGSNFTLKIRSTKLEDSAMYFCASSEASDYGYTFGSGTRLTVV.

The chain uses TRBV30 and TRBJ2-1; maybe TRBD2 (7 bases). CDR3 length: 16 amino acids. Trimming removed 3 bases from V and 8 bases from J, with 23 bases in between. The V gene's germline CDR1 is GTSNPN and CDR2 SVGIG (reference sequence). CDR3 DNA: TGTGCCTGGAGCCCTCTGGGGGGGCAGAATGACGATGAGCAGTTCTTC. Its protein product is CAWSPLGGQNDDEQFF.

The V gene is TRBV19, the J gene TRBJ2-5; TRBD1 aligns across 7 bases. V shed 5 bases, J shed 4 bases, and the junction held 13 bases outside the gene matches. This CDR3 region has 16 residues. Germline V gene sequence: CDR1 LNHDA, CDR2 SQIVND (reference sequence). CDR3 loop: CASSDWDRGNLETQYF. CDR3 coding DNA: TGTGCCAGTAGTGACTGGGACAGAGGAAATCTAGAGACCCAGTACTTC.

The J gene is TRBJ2-2, the V gene TRBV24-1; 9 positions agree with TRBD1. Per the germline V gene, CDR1 is KGHDR and CDR2 is SFDVKD. The CDR3 runs to 18 residues. Trimming took 6 bases from V and 7 from J; bases not matched to a gene: 17. The CDR3 DNA sequence: TGTGCCACCAGTTTGCGGGAGCCGGGGACAGGGCCAGGCGGGGAGCTGTTTTTT. Its protein product is CATSLREPGTGPGGELFF.

The rearrangement uses TRBV6-5 and TRBJ1-1, with 8 bases that match TRBD1. The CDR3 has 12 residues. The J segment lost 8 bases and the V segment lost 5 bases, leaving 4 bases of the junction unmatched. The germline gives CDR1 MNHEY, CDR2 SVGAGI. The CDR3 DNA reads TGTGCCAGCAGTCGCCGGGACAGGGAAGCTTTCTTT. This translates into CASSRRDREAFF.

J is TRBJ1-2 and V is TRBV3-1 (or the pseudogene TRBV3-2); 8 bases are shared with TRBD1. This CDR3 is 15 amino acids long. From germline, CDR1 is LGHDT and CDR2 YNNKEL (reference sequence). The V and J ends lost 6 bases and 3 bases, in that order; junction bases with no gene match: 9. The CDR3 bases are TGTGCCAGCAGTAGAAACTCGGGACAGGACTATGGCTACACCTTC. This gives the protein CASSRNSGQDYGYTF.

This clone came up once. This chain uses TRBV27 with TRBJ1-6; 9 nucleotides line up with TRBD1. Germline CDR1 is MNHEY and CDR2 is SMNVEV (reference sequence). The CDR3 runs to 16 residues. V was clipped by 1 base and J by 8 bases; unmatched bases: 6. The CDR3 region is CASSLFWDREDSPLHF. The CDR3 nucleotides read TGTGCCAGCAGTTTATTTTGGGACAGGGAGGATTCACCCCTCCACTTT.

V usage is TRBV11-2 and J usage is TRBJ2-1; TRBD2 matches 12 bases. This CDR3 has 16 amino acids. The trim removed 3 bases at V and 7 bases at J, leaving 7 bases unmatched. Germline CDR1 is SGHAT and CDR2 is FQNNGV. The DNA for the CDR3 is TGTGCCAGCAGCTTTCGACTAGCGGGAGAAGGTAATGAGCAGTTCTTC. This codes for CASSFRLAGEGNEQFF.

J is TRBJ2-3 and V is TRBV12-5, with TRBD2 matching over 9 bases. CDR3 length equals 17 residues. V was pared by 1 base and J by 0 bases, with 5 bases of the junction left unmatched. In germline, CDR1 is LGHNT, CDR2 FRNRAP. The CDR3, as DNA: TGTGCTAGTGGTTTGGCCCGGGGACTAGCTAGCACAGATACGCAGTATTTT. Its protein product is CASGLARGLASTDTQYF.

The chain uses TRBV9 and TRBJ2-1, with 8 bases lining up with TRBD2. V dropped 0 bases and J dropped 6; count of bases not matched to a gene: 5. Germline values: CDR1 SGDLS, CDR2 YYNGEE. The CDR3 runs 15 residues. CDR3 region: CASSVGSGVSNEQFF. CDR3 sequence (DNA): TGTGCCAGCAGCGTAGGTAGCGGGGTCTCCAATGAGCAGTTCTTC.

The chain is built from TRBV4-1 and TRBJ2-5; 9 bases map to TRBD1. Trimming at V came to 4 bases and at J to 5 bases, leaving 11 bases not matched to a gene. Germline V CDR1 and CDR2: MGHRA, YSYEKL. The CDR3 consists of 16 residues. The CDR3 reads CASSLGQGALMETQYF. CDR3 DNA: TGCGCCAGCAGCCTGGGACAGGGTGCCCTTATGGAGACCCAGTACTTC.

The rearrangement links TRBV5-1 to TRBJ1-2; D is possibly TRBD1 (5 bases). The CDR3 totals 13 residues. Trimming removed 2 bases at V and 6 bases at J, with 11 bases between. Germline-derived CDR1 and CDR2 are SGHRS and YFSETQ. CDR3 sequence (DNA): TGCGCCAGCAGCTTTCCAGGGTTGGATGGCTACACCTTC. Its translation is CASSFPGLDGYTF. Complete variable domain (other parts from reference TRBV5-1 and TRBJ1-2): KAGVTQTPRYLIKTRGQQVTLSCSPISGHRSVSWYQQTPGQGLQFLFEYFSETQRNKGNFPGRFSGRQFSNSRSEMNVSTLELGDSALYLCASSFPGLDGYTFGSGTRLTVV.

The J gene is TRBJ2-7, the V gene TRBV12-3 or TRBV12-4; D remains ambiguous. V was trimmed by 6 bases and J by 5 bases, leaving 11 bases between them. CDR3 length: 12 amino acids. CDR3 sequence reads: CASSPGINEQYF. The CDR3 nucleotides are TGTGCCAGCAGCCCCGGTATAAACGAGCAGTACTTC.

This clone was detected once. The rearrangement joins TRBV29-1 to TRBJ1-1, with a weak D call TRBD1 (5 bases). Per germline, CDR1 SQVTM and CDR2 ANQGSEA. The CDR3 has 12 amino acids. V lost 6 bases and J lost 9, with 17 bases in between. This chain's CDR3 is CSVDDRSLKAFF. CDR3 nucleotide sequence: TGCAGCGTCGATGACAGATCCCTTAAAGCTTTCTTT.